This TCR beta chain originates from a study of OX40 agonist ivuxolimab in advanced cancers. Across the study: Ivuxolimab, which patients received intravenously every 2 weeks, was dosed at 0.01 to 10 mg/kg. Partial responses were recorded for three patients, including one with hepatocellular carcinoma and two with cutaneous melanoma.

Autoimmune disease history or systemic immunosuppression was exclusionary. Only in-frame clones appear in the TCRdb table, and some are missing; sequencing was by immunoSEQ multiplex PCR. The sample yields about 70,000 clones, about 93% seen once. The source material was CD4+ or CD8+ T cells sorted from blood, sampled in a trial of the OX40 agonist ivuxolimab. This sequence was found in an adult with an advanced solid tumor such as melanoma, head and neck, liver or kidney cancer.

In DNA form, the CDR3 reads TGTGCCAGCAGCGTAGGGGCGGGGTTTGGGAACTATGGCTACACCTTC. Translation gives CASSVGAGFGNYGYTF. This chain uses TRBV9 with TRBJ1-2; D not resolved. CDR1 and CDR2 from the germline V gene are SGDLS and YYNGEE. This CDR3 region has 16 residues. V lost 0 bases and J 2 bases, leaving 14 bases between the germline ends.